What follows describes a single T cell receptor (beta chain). Its antigen is as yet unknown. Profiling relied on immunoSEQ multiplex PCR, and the TCRdb table lists in-frame clones only, not all of them. The sample includes around 80,000 clones, roughly 87% seen only once; the top ten take roughly 0.82%. The record originates from a study of radiotherapy plus CTLA-4 blockade in lung cancer. Study findings and constraints: Radiotherapy was combined with ipilimumab, and tumor-derived TCR clones then expanded in blood.

Germline V gene sequence: CDR1 SGHVS, CDR2 FNYEAQ. V was clipped by 5 bases and J by 5 bases, with 10 bases between them. The CDR3 length is 13 residues. The sequencing here drew on peripheral blood, taken from a patient treated with radiotherapy plus ipilimumab. V gene TRBV7-6 combines with J gene TRBJ2-1; no firm D call. This TCR derives from a human donor with non-small cell lung cancer who had stable disease on radiotherapy plus ipilimumab. CDR3 bases: TGTGCCAGCAGCCCGAGACGGAACAATGAGCAGTTCTTC. Its translation: CASSPRRNNEQFF.